The sample holds many counts of the clone carrying this T cell receptor (beta chain). TCRdb recomputed calls from the PCR reads with MiXCR, one row per CDR3 protein. Of fewer than 90,000 distinct CDR3 sequences in the sample, around 47% were seen once. The data stem from a study of CDR3 diversity in severe acne. This CDR3 comprises 14 residues. Germline V CDR1 and CDR2: SEHNR, FQNEAQ (reference sequence). V lost 5 bases and J lost 2, with 13 bases in between. The chain couples TRBV7-9 to TRBJ2-7, with D perhaps TRBD2 (6 bases). This sequence was found in a male donor with severe acne vulgaris. The sequencing sample was made of blood. The CDR3 nucleotides are TGTGCCAGCAGCCACGGAGGGTCTCCCTACGAGCAGTACTTC. Amino acids: CASSHGGSPYEQYF.